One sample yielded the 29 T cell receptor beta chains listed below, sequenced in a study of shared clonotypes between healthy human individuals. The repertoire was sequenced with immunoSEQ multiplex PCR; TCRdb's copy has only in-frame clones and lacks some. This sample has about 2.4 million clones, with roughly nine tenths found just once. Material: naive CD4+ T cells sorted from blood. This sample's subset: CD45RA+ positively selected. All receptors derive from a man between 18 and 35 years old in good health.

The CDR3 DNA reads TGTGCCAGCAGCAAATCGGGGTCTAGCACAGATACGCAGTATTTT. This translates into CASSKSGSSTDTQYF. The chain combines TRBV28 with TRBJ2-3; weak D call: TRBD2 (5 bases). This CDR3 has 15 residues. CDR1 is MDHEN and CDR2 is SYDVKM in the germline V gene. V lost 6 bases and J lost 0, with 13 bases in between.

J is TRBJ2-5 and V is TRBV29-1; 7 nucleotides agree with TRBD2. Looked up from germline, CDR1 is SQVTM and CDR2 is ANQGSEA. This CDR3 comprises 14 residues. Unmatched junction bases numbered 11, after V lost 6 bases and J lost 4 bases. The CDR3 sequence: CSVGTTGKGETQYF. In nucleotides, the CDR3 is TGCAGCGTGGGGACTACGGGGAAGGGAGAGACCCAGTACTTC.

CDR3 amino acids: CASSPLAGSTDTQYF. The CDR3 bases are TGTGCCAGCAGCCCCCTAGCGGGTAGCACAGATACGCAGTATTTT. The rearrangement joins TRBV7-2 to TRBJ2-3; TRBD2 matches at 8 bases. The CDR3 consists of 15 residues. V shed 5 bases, J shed 0 bases, and the junction held 4 bases outside the gene matches. CDR1 is SGHTA and CDR2 is FQGNSA in the germline V gene.

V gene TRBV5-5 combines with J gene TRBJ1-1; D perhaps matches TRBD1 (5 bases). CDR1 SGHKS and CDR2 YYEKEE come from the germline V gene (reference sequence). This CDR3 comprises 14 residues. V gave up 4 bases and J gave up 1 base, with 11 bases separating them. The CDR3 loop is CASSPRQTNTEAFF. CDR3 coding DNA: TGTGCCAGCAGCCCTAGACAGACGAACACTGAAGCTTTCTTT.

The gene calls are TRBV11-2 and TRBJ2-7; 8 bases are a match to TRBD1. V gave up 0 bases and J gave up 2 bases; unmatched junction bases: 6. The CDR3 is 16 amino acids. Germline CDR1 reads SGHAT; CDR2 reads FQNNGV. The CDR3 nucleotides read TGTGCCAGCAGCTTAGAACACCGGGACAGGCCCTACGAGCAGTACTTC. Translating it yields CASSLEHRDRPYEQYF.

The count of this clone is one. DNA of the CDR3: TGCAGCGCACAGGGCTTGGGGCAGCCCCAGCATTTT. It translates to CSAQGLGQPQHF. V usage is TRBV29-1 and J usage is TRBJ1-5, with D possibly being TRBD1 (6 bases). Between the trimmed V and J ends, which lost 7 bases and 7 bases, there was a span of 14 bases. Germline V gene data show CDR1 as SQVTM and CDR2 as ANQGSEA. CDR3 length: 12 residues.

The CDR3 here is CASSLRQHHSPQRYEQYF. The CDR3 DNA reads TGTGCCAGCAGCCTCCGACAGCACCATTCCCCCCAACGGTACGAGCAGTACTTC. The gene calls are TRBV21-1 and TRBJ2-7; TRBD1 was called by the table and not checked on the DNA. TRBV21-1 is designated a pseudogene. This CDR3 spans 18 amino acids.

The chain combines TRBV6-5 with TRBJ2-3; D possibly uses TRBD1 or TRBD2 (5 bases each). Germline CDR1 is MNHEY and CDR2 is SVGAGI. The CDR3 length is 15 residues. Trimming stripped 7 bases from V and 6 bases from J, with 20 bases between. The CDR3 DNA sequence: TGTGCCAGCACTCCCCGGGGCAGGTGGGGGGATACGCAGTATTTT. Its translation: CASTPRGRWGDTQYF.

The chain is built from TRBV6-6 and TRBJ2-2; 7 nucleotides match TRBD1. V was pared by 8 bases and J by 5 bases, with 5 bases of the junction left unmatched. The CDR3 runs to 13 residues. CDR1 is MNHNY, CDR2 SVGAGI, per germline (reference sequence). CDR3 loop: CASGTGDTGELFF. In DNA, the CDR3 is TGTGCCAGCGGTACAGGGGATACCGGGGAGCTGTTTTTT.

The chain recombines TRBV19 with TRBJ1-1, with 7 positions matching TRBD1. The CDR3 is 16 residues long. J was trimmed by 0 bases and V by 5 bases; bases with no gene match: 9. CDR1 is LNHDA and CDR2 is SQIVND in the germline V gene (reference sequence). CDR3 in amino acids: CASSPRGTVMNTEAFF. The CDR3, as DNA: TGTGCCAGTAGTCCCAGGGGGACAGTCATGAACACTGAAGCTTTCTTT. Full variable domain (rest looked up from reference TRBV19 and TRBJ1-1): DGGITQSPKYLFRKEGQNVTLSCEQNLNHDAMYWYRQDPGQGLRLIYYSQIVNDFQKGDIAEGYSVSREKKESFPLTVTSAQKNPTAFYLCASSPRGTVMNTEAFFGQGTRLTVV.

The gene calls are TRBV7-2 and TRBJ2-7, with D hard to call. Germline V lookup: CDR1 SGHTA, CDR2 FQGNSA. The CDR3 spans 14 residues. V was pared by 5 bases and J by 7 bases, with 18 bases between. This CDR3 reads CASSINLRVPEQYF. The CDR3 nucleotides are TGTGCCAGCAGCATTAATCTCCGGGTTCCGGAGCAGTACTTC. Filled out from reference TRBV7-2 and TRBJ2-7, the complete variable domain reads GAGVSQSPSNKVTEKGKDVELRCDPISGHTALYWYRQSLGQGLEFLIYFQGNSAPDKSGLPSDRFSAERTGGSVSTLTIQRTQQEDSAVYLCASSINLRVPEQYFGPGTRLTVT.

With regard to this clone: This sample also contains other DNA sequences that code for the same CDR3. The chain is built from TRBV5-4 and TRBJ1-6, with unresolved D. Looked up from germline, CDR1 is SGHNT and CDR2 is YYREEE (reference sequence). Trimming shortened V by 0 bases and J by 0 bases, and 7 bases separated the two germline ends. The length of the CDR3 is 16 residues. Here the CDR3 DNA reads TGTGCCAGCAGCTTGGGGGGAAGCTCCTATAATTCACCCCTCCACTTT. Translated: CASSLGGSSYNSPLHF.

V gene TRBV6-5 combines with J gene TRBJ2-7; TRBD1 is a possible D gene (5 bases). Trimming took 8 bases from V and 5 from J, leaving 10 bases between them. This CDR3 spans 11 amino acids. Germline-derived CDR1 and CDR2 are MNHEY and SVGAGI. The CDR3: CASGAWDEQYF. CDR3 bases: TGTGCCAGCGGGGCTTGGGACGAGCAGTACTTC.

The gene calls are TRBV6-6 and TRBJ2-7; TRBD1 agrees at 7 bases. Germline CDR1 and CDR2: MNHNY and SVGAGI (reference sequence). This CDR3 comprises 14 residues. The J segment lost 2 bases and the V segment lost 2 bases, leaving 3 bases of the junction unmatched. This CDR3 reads CASSYNRGPYEQYF. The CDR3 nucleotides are TGTGCCAGCAGTTACAATAGGGGGCCCTACGAGCAGTACTTC.

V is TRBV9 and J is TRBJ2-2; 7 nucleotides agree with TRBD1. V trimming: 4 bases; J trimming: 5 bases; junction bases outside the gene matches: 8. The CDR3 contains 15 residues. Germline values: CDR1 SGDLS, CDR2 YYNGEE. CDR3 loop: CASSTRTGFTGELFF. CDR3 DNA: TGTGCCAGCAGCACCCGGACAGGTTTTACCGGGGAGCTGTTTTTT.

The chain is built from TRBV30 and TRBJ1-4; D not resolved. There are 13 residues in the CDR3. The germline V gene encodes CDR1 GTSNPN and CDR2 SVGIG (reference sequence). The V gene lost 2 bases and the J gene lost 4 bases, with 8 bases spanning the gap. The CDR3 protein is CAWSPHLNEKLFF. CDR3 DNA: TGTGCCTGGAGTCCCCATCTTAATGAAAAACTGTTTTTT.

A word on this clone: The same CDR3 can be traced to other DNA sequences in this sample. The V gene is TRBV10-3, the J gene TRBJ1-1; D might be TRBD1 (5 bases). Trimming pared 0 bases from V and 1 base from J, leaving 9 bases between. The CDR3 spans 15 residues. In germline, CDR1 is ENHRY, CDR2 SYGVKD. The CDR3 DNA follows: TGTGCCATCAGTGAGTCGGGGGGTAAGAACACTGAAGCTTTCTTT. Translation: CAISESGGKNTEAFF.

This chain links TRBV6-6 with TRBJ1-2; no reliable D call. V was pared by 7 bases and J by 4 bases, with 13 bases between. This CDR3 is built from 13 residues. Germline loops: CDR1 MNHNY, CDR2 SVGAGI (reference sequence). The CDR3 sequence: CASTRTVAYGYTF. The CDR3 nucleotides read TGTGCCAGCACCAGGACCGTAGCCTATGGCTACACCTTC.

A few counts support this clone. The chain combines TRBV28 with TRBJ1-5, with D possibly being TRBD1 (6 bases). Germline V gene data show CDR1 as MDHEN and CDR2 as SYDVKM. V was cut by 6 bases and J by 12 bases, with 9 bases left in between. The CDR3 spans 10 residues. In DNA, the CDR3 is TGTGCCAGCAGCAAGACAGGCCAGCATTTT. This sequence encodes CASSKTGQHF.

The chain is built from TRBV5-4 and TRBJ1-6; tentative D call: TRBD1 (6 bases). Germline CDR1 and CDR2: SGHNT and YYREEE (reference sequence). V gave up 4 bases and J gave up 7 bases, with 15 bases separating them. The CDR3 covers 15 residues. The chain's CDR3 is CASSPDRPGNSPLHF. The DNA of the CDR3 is TGTGCCAGCAGCCCGGACAGACCGGGCAATTCACCCCTCCACTTT.

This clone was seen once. CDR3 protein: CASSSFGTGNQPQHF. The CDR3 nucleotides are TGTGCCAGCAGTAGTTTCGGGACCGGTAATCAGCCCCAGCATTTT. The J gene is TRBJ1-5, the V gene TRBV7-2; TRBD1 is a possible D gene (5 bases). The V end was cut by 6 bases, the J end by 4 bases, with 16 bases between. The germline V gene encodes CDR1 SGHTA and CDR2 FQGNSA. The CDR3 spans 15 residues. The full variable domain, in which reference TRBV7-2 and TRBJ1-5 provide the parts outside the CDR3, is GAGVSQSPSNKVTEKGKDVELRCDPISGHTALYWYRQSLGQGLEFLIYFQGNSAPDKSGLPSDRFSAERTGGSVSTLTIQRTQQEDSAVYLCASSSFGTGNQPQHFGDGTRLSIL.

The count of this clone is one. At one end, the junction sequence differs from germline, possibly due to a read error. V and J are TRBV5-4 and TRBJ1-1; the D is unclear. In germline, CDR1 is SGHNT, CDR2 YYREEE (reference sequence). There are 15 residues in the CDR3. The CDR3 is CASGLGLQRDTEAFF. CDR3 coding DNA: TGTGCCAGCGGCTTAGGGCTACAGCGCGACACTGAAGCTTTCTTT.

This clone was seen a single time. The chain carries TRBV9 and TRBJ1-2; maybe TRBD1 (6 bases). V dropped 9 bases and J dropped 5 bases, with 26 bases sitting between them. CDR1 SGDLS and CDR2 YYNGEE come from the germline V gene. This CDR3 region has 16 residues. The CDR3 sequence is CATGGRVGGRGYGYTF. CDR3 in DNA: TGTGCCACCGGCGGCCGAGTAGGGGGGCGAGGATATGGCTACACCTTC.

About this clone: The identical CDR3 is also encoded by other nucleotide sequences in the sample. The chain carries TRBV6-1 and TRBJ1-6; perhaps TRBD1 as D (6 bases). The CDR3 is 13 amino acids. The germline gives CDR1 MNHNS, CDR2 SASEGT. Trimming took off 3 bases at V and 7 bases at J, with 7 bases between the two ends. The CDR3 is CASSDRGNSPLHF. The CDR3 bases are TGTGCCAGCAGTGATAGGGGGAATTCACCCCTCCACTTT.

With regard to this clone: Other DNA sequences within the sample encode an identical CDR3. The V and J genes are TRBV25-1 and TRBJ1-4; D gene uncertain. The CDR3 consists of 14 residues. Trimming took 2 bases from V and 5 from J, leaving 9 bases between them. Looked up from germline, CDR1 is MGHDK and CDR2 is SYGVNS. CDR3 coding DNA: TGTGCCAGCAGTGAACTAGGGCCGAATGAAAAACTGTTTTTT. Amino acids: CASSELGPNEKLFF.

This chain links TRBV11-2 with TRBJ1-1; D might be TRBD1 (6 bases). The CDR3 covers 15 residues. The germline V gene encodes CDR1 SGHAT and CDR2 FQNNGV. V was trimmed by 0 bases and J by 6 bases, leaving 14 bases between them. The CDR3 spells CASSLDHSGVAEAFF. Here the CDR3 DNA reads TGTGCCAGCAGCTTAGACCACTCAGGGGTTGCTGAAGCTTTCTTT.

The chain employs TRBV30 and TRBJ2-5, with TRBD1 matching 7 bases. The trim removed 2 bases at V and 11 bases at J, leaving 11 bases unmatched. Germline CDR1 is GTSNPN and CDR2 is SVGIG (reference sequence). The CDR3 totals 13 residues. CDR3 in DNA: TGTGCCTGGAGTTTGACAGGGCCCGAGGGGCAGTACTTC. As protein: CAWSLTGPEGQYF.

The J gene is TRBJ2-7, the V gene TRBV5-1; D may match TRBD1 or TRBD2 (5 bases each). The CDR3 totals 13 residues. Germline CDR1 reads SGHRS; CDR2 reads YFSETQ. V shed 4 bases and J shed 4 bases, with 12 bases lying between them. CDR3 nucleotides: TGCGCCAGCAGCGGGGACGGTCGTTACGAGCAGTACTTC. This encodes CASSGDGRYEQYF.

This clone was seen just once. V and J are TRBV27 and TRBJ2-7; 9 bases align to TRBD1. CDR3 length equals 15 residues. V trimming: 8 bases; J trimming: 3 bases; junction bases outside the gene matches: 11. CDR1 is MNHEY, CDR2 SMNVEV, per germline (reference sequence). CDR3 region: CASSKETGGFYEQYF. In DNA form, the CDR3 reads TGTGCCAGCTCCAAGGAGACAGGGGGGTTCTACGAGCAGTACTTC.